Listed below are T cell receptor beta chains from one sample, sequenced in a study of CD8 T cells in Susac syndrome. TCRdb passed the immunoSEQ multiplex PCR reads through MiXCR, listing each CDR3 protein once. The sample holds 250,000 to 350,000 distinct CDR3 sequences; roughly 84% are singletons and the top ten take approximately 0.12%. The sample comprised CD8+ T cells from PBMCs. These TCRs come from a human donor with multiple sclerosis. Each CDR3 is given with its conserved first and last residue. The order of the fields is V gene, clone size, J gene, D gene, CDR3 DNA, CDR3 protein. D genes are given only for firm matches. Expanded clones get a size class; other rows say once, few or many, or leave the size out.

>TRBV20-1|once|TRBJ2-1|TRBD2
TGCAGTGCTAGGCAAAGACTAGCGGGAGGGCCAGGATACAATGAGCAGTTCTTC
CSARQRLAGGPGYNEQFF
>TRBV19|-|TRBJ1-5|-
TGTGCCAGTAGTATCATGGACAACGCCAATCAGCCCCAGCATTTT
CASSIMDNANQPQHF
>TRBV28|-|TRBJ2-1|TRBD1
TGTGCCAGCGGGGGACAGTCCCTGTACAATGAGCAGTTCTTC
CASGGQSLYNEQFF
>TRBV27|-|TRBJ2-7|-
TGTGCCAGCAGTTCCCCGTTGGGAGCTTACGAGCAGTACTTC
CASSSPLGAYEQYF
>TRBV2|-|TRBJ1-1|TRBD1
TGTGCCAGCAGCGGGGTACGCGACAGGGGCTGGTTAGCTTTCTTT
CASSGVRDRGWLAFF
>TRBV6-2/TRBV6-3|-|TRBJ1-1|TRBD1
TGTGCCAGCAGTTACTCGAGAATCGGACAGGGATCGCCTGAAGCTTTCTTT
CASSYSRIGQGSPEAFF
>TRBV12-2|-|TRBJ2-7|-
TGTGCAAGTCGCCCACCCCAAGCGGGAGGTTCCTACGAGCAGTACTTC
CASRPPQAGGSYEQYF
>TRBV12-3/TRBV12-4|once|TRBJ1-5|-
TGTGCCAGCAGTCCTTCCGGGACACGGGTTAATCAGCCCCAGCATTTT
CASSPSGTRVNQPQHF
>TRBV14|few|TRBJ2-5|-
TGTGCCAGCAGCCAAGATACCGGATGGGGCCAAGAGACCCAGTACTTC
CASSQDTGWGQETQYF
>TRBV7-6|-|TRBJ2-2|-
TGTGCCAGCAGCTTAGTTCAGGGTCGGGGGCCCGTGACAGTGAACACCGGGGAGCTGTTTTTT
CASSLVQGRGPVTVNTGELFF
>TRBV28|-|TRBJ2-3|-
TGTGCCAGCAGTTTATTAGACGGATTCACAGATACGCAGTATTTT
CASSLLDGFTDTQYF
>TRBV2|-|TRBJ2-5|-
TGTGCCAGCAGTGAAAGACCAGTCCAAGAGACCCAGTACTTC
CASSERPVQETQYF
>TRBV28|few|TRBJ2-7|-
TGTGCCAGCAGTTTAGGCGGGACGACGGGTGGGGGGCAGTACTTC
CASSLGGTTGGGQYF
>TRBV6-1|-|TRBJ2-3|TRBD2
TGTGCCAGCACCCTACTAGCGGGTGAAATTTATACGCAGTATTTT
CASTLLAGEIYTQYF
>TRBV5-5|few|TRBJ2-7|-
TGTGCCAGTAGCTTGGTCGATCAGGCCGGGGCCTACGAGCAGTACTTC
CASSLVDQAGAYEQYF